This TCR beta chain was identified during a study of CD8+CD57+ T cells in acquired aplastic anemia. Study at large: Roughly 3.2 ug was the average amount of DNA from sorted CD4+ and CD8+ cells. Regarding the study as a whole: Patients and controls were not found to differ significantly in CD8+ Simpson's diversity.

This clonotype has ten or more counts. What it recognizes is unknown. CDR3 and TCR beta VDJ profiling relied on a genomic DNA template. Using its own MiXCR run on the reads, TCRdb lists one record per CDR3 protein. The table shows 120,000 or so distinct CDR3 sequences, with over 45% occurring only once. The CDR3 consists of 14 residues. Germline values: CDR1 MNHNS, CDR2 SASEGT. Losses at the gene ends were 8 bases for V and 10 bases for J; bases not matched to a gene: 10. This TCR was sampled from a human donor in good health, serving as a control. The chain combines TRBV6-1 with TRBJ1-5, with 11 nucleotides matching TRBD1. The sequenced sample consisted of sorted CD4+, CD8+, or CD8+CD57+ T cells (not recorded which) from PBMCs. CDR3: CASGDRGYQSPQHF. The CDR3 nucleotides read TGTGCCAGCGGGGACAGGGGGTATCAGAGTCCCCAGCATTTT.